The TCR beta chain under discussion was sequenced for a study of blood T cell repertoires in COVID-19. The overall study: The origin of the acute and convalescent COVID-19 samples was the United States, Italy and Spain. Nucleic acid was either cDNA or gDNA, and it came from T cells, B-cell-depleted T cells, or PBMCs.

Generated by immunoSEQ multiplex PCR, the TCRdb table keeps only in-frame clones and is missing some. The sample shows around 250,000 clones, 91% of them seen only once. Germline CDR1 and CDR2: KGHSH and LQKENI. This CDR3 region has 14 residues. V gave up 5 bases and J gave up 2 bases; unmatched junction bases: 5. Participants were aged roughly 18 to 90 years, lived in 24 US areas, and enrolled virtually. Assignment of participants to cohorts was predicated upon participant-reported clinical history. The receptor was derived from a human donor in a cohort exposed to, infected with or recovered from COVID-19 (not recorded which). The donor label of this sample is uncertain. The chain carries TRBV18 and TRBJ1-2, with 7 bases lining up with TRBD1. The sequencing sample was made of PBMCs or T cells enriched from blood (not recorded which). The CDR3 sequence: CASSDKTGNYGYTF. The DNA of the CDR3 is TGTGCCAGCTCAGACAAGACAGGGAACTATGGCTACACCTTC.